The 25 T cell receptor beta chains in this list originate from one sample, sequenced in a study of T cells in localized non-small cell lung cancer. Here immunoSEQ multiplex PCR was the method, and the copy in TCRdb shows in-frame clones only, minus some. The sample contains tens of thousands of clones, 75% to 85% of which appear only once. The sample consisted of PBMCs, taken before any cancer treatment. The receptors shown here come from a man between 40 and 69 years old with stage II lung adenocarcinoma.

The J gene is TRBJ2-1, the V gene TRBV10-3; 7 bases are shared with TRBD1. The CDR3 is 11 residues long. CDR1 and CDR2 (germline): ENHRY, SYGVKD. V shed 7 bases and J 10 bases; nucleotides not matched to a gene: 4. CDR3 DNA sequence: TGTGCCATCACGGCGGACAGGGAGCAGTTCTTC. This sequence encodes CAITADREQFF.

The sample holds one count of this clone. J is TRBJ2-1 and V is TRBV5-8; D possibly matches TRBD1 or TRBD2 (5 bases each). Germline V gene data show CDR1 as SGHTS and CDR2 as YDEGEE. V was shortened by 2 bases and J by 9 bases, with 15 bases between the two germline ends. The CDR3 loop spans 14 amino acids. The chain's CDR3 is CASSFASSGTEQFF. The DNA of the CDR3 is TGTGCCAGCAGCTTCGCTTCGTCGGGGACTGAGCAGTTCTTC.

V usage is TRBV7-3 and J usage is TRBJ1-1; unclear D gene. Germline CDR1 reads SGHTA; CDR2 reads FQGTGA. The CDR3 extends over 15 amino acids. V lost 5 bases and J 1 base, leaving 14 bases between the germline ends. The DNA for the CDR3 is TGTGCCAGCAGCGACGGCCGGAGGACGAACACTGAAGCTTTCTTT. It encodes CASSDGRRTNTEAFF.

The V gene is TRBV4-3, the J gene TRBJ1-5; D is unresolved. This CDR3 is built from 14 residues. CDR1 and CDR2 from the germline V gene are LGHNA and YSLEER. V shed 0 bases and J shed 9 bases, with 12 bases lying between them. The CDR3 bases are TGCGCCAGCAGCCAAGATCGGCCAGAAGGGCCCCAGCATTTT. Amino acid sequence: CASSQDRPEGPQHF.

The gene calls are TRBV19 and TRBJ1-1; 10 positions agree with TRBD1. The CDR3 runs to 13 residues. Germline loops: CDR1 LNHDA, CDR2 SQIVND (reference sequence). V gave up 6 bases and J gave up 9 bases; unmatched junction bases: 7. The CDR3 sequence: CASRETGGMKAFF. In nucleotides, the CDR3 is TGTGCCAGTAGAGAGACAGGGGGCATGAAAGCTTTCTTT.

This sequence joins TRBV10-3 and TRBJ2-7; D gene ambiguous. There are 12 residues in the CDR3. V was cut by 3 bases and J by 7 bases, with 10 bases left in between. Per germline, CDR1 ENHRY and CDR2 SYGVKD. Here the CDR3 reads CAISETTSEQYF. The CDR3, as DNA: TGTGCCATCAGTGAAACGACGAGTGAGCAGTACTTC.

V usage is TRBV7-9 and J usage is TRBJ1-5, with TRBD1 matching over 8 bases. This CDR3 region has 15 residues. J gave up 6 bases and V 5 bases, and 9 bases lay outside the gene matches. Germline values: CDR1 SEHNR, CDR2 FQNEAQ (reference sequence). The CDR3 is CASSTDRGGFQPQHF. As DNA, the CDR3 is TGTGCCAGCAGCACCGACAGGGGTGGATTTCAGCCCCAGCATTTT.

This chain links TRBV23-1 with TRBJ1-2; D uncertain. TRBV23-1 is an ORF, with its function uncertain. Trimming stripped 0 bases from V and 0 bases from J, with 11 bases between. This CDR3 is 16 amino acids long. The CDR3 loop reads CASSQSRQRSNYGYTF. The CDR3 DNA sequence: TGCGCCAGCAGTCAATCAAGGCAACGATCTAACTATGGCTACACCTTC.

This clone was seen just once. The CDR3 region has the DNA TGTGCCAGCAAACGCCAGGGCTCTGGAAACACCATATATTTT. It codes for CASKRQGSGNTIYF. The V gene is TRBV28, the J gene TRBJ1-3, with a possible D match to TRBD1 (5 bases). V dropped 7 bases and J dropped 0 bases, with 10 bases sitting between them. This CDR3 has 14 amino acids. The germline CDR1 and CDR2 sequences are MDHEN and SYDVKM.

A single count supports this clone. The V call is TRBV4-3, the J call TRBJ2-3; D is possibly TRBD2 (5 bases). The CDR3 extends over 16 amino acids. The germline V and J ends were trimmed by 0 bases and 6 bases, with 16 bases remaining between them. Germline assignment: CDR1 LGHNA and CDR2 YSLEER. The chain's CDR3 is CASSQDSLPGSDTQYF. Here the CDR3 DNA reads TGCGCCAGCAGCCAAGATAGTCTACCGGGGTCGGATACGCAGTATTTT.

The chain recombines TRBV2 with TRBJ1-2; the D gene is possibly TRBD1 (5 bases). There are 10 residues in the CDR3. CDR1 is SNHLY and CDR2 is FYNNEI in the germline V gene. Trimming pared 8 bases from V and 10 bases from J, leaving 11 bases between. The CDR3 region has the DNA TGTGCCAGCCAGGCAGGGCACTACACCTTC. Its translation is CASQAGHYTF.

This clone occurred a few times. The V call is TRBV6-5, the J call TRBJ1-3; tentatively, D is TRBD1 (6 bases). This CDR3 spans 13 amino acids. Trimming removed 4 bases from V and 7 bases from J, with 11 bases in between. In germline, CDR1 is MNHEY, CDR2 SVGAGI. The CDR3 DNA is TGTGCCAGCAGTTCGACAGGTCAGAACACCATATATTTT. Its translation is CASSSTGQNTIYF.

This clone occurred a few times. The chain combines TRBV7-3 with TRBJ2-1, with D perhaps TRBD2 (6 bases). V shed 4 bases and J shed 0 bases, with 16 bases lying between them. The germline gives CDR1 SGHTA, CDR2 FQGTGA. This CDR3 is built from 17 residues. Here the CDR3 reads CASSSAISGRSYNEQFF. The CDR3 DNA reads as TGTGCCAGCAGCTCCGCCATTAGCGGACGCTCCTACAATGAGCAGTTCTTC.

This chain links TRBV28 with TRBJ1-6; weak D call: TRBD1 (5 bases). V lost 2 bases to trimming and J lost 10 bases, with 12 bases between them. Germline-derived CDR1 and CDR2 are MDHEN and SYDVKM. The CDR3 loop spans 14 amino acids. The CDR3 protein is CASSLTTRGSPLHF. CDR3 sequence (DNA): TGTGCCAGCAGTTTAACGACGAGGGGATCACCCCTCCACTTT.

V usage is TRBV10-2 and J usage is TRBJ1-1; D ambiguous. V was cut by 4 bases and J by 5 bases, with 8 bases left in between. CDR1 and CDR2 (germline): WSHSY, SAAADI. The CDR3 extends over 12 amino acids. DNA of the CDR3: TGCGCCAGCAGTGTTAGTAAGACTGAAGCTTTCTTT. The encoded protein is CASSVSKTEAFF.

The chain uses TRBV10-3 and TRBJ2-5; D tentatively reads TRBD1 or TRBD2 (5 bases each). Trimming shortened V by 7 bases and J by 5 bases, and 17 bases separated the two germline ends. The CDR3 loop spans 14 amino acids. Germline V CDR1 and CDR2: ENHRY, SYGVKD. CDR3 nucleotides: TGTGCCATCAATCAGGGAGCAGGTCCGGAGACCCAGTACTTC. Protein product: CAINQGAGPETQYF.

The chain carries TRBV10-3 and TRBJ1-2; D is perhaps TRBD1 (5 bases). Germline V lookup: CDR1 ENHRY, CDR2 SYGVKD. The CDR3 consists of 17 residues. The germline V and J ends were trimmed by 4 bases and 2 bases, with 20 bases remaining between them. The CDR3 bases are TGTGCCATCAGTGGGCGGTTGATGGGACTGACGAACTATGGCTACACCTTC. Protein sequence: CAISGRLMGLTNYGYTF.

The chain links TRBV6-5 to TRBJ2-7; D might be TRBD1 (6 bases). Germline V CDR1 and CDR2: MNHEY, SVGAGI. Trimming cost V 5 bases and J 0 bases, with 11 bases left between them. This CDR3 contains 14 residues. CDR3 DNA sequence: TGTGCCAGCAGTCCCTTGACAGGCTCCTACGAGCAGTACTTC. It encodes CASSPLTGSYEQYF.

This chain connects TRBV7-2 to TRBJ2-5, with 7 bases fitting TRBD2. V shed 2 bases and J 5 bases; nucleotides not matched to a gene: 14. Germline values: CDR1 SGHTA, CDR2 FQGNSA. The CDR3 is 17 amino acids. The CDR3 sequence: CASSLMVGGPWEETQYF. CDR3 nucleotides: TGTGCCAGCAGCTTAATGGTGGGAGGGCCGTGGGAGGAGACCCAGTACTTC.

This clone was recorded a few times. This sequence joins TRBV2 and TRBJ1-6; no firm D call. This CDR3 spans 12 amino acids. Trimming pared 8 bases from V and 4 bases from J, leaving 6 bases between. Germline lookup yields CDR1 SNHLY and CDR2 FYNNEI. CDR3 sequence reads: CASGRYNSPLHF. CDR3 nucleotide sequence: TGTGCCAGCGGGCGGTATAATTCACCCCTCCACTTT. Full variable domain (outside the CDR3, taken from reference TRBV2 and TRBJ1-6): EPEVTQTPSHQVTQMGQEVILRCVPISNHLYFYWYRQILGQKVEFLVSFYNNEISEKSEIFDDQFSVERPDGSNFTLKIRSTKLEDSAMYFCASGRYNSPLHFGNGTRLTVT.

The rearrangement joins TRBV18 to TRBJ2-7; no definite D call. V lost 6 bases, J lost 4 bases, and 10 bases lay in between. The germline gives CDR1 KGHSH, CDR2 LQKENI. This CDR3 has 12 amino acids. CDR3 nucleotide sequence: TGTGCCAGCTCCACTACGGGTTACGAGCAGTACTTC. Translating gives CASSTTGYEQYF.

The V gene is TRBV6-1, the J gene TRBJ1-1; D might be TRBD1 (6 bases). The V gene's germline CDR1 is MNHNS and CDR2 SASEGT. The V end lost 1 base, the J end lost 2 bases, and 8 bases lay between the germline ends. The CDR3 spans 14 residues. The CDR3 here is CASSEGQANTEAFF. CDR3 nucleotide sequence: TGTGCCAGCAGTGAAGGACAGGCCAACACTGAAGCTTTCTTT.

The J gene is TRBJ2-1, the V gene TRBV28; TRBD2 matches 7 bases. With 2 bases clipped from V and 9 bases from J, the junction kept 10 bases outside the gene matches. CDR3 length equals 15 residues. Germline V gene sequence: CDR1 MDHEN, CDR2 SYDVKM. The CDR3 DNA reads TGTGCCAGCAGTTTAGCGGGAGCGAGAGTGGGTGAGCAGTTCTTC. It codes for CASSLAGARVGEQFF.

V gene TRBV4-2 combines with J gene TRBJ1-1; D might be TRBD1 (5 bases). There are 14 residues in the CDR3. Trimming shortened V by 4 bases and J by 0 bases, and 9 bases separated the two germline ends. Germline lookup yields CDR1 LGHNA and CDR2 YNFKEQ. CDR3 nucleotides: TGTGCCAGCAGCCCGACAGAACTGAACACTGAAGCTTTCTTT. As protein: CASSPTELNTEAFF.

The chain carries TRBV5-1 and TRBJ2-1; the match to TRBD2 covers 10 bases. The V segment lost 1 base and the J segment 6 bases; nucleotides outside the gene matches: 7. CDR3 length equals 16 residues. Germline CDR1 SGHRS, CDR2 YFSETQ. The CDR3 is CASSLTSGIFSNEQFF. The CDR3 DNA reads as TGCGCCAGCAGCTTGACTAGCGGGATATTTTCCAATGAGCAGTTCTTC.